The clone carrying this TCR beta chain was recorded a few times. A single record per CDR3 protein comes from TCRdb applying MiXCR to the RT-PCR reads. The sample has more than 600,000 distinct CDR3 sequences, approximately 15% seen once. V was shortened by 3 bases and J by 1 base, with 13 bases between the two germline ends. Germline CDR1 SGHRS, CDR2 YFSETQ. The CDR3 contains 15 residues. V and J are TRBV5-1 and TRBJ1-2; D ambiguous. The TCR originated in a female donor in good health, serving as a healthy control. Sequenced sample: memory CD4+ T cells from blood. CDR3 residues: CASSSAGSFNYGYTF. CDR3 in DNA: TGCGCCAGCAGCTCGGCGGGTTCTTTTAACTATGGCTACACCTTC. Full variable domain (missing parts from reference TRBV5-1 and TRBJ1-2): KAGVTQTPRYLIKTRGQQVTLSCSPISGHRSVSWYQQTPGQGLQFLFEYFSETQRNKGNFPGRFSGRQFSNSRSEMNVSTLELGDSALYLCASSSAGSFNYGYTFGSGTRLTVV.